These 14 T cell receptor beta chains came from one sample sequenced in a study of long-term antiretroviral therapy in people with HIV. The authors ran the immunoSEQ assay, v3.0, at survey level. Produced via immunoSEQ multiplex PCR; TCRdb's table is partial and in-frame only. The sample consists of under 45,000 clones, approximately 80% of them appearing once. The material was unsorted PBMCs, obtained 3.4 years after starting antiretroviral therapy. The receptors come from a man aged 30-40 years with HIV.

V gene TRBV10-3 combines with J gene TRBJ2-7; no definite D call. The CDR3 is made up of 13 amino acids. V lost 6 bases to trimming and J lost 7 bases, with 16 bases between them. In germline, CDR1 is ENHRY, CDR2 SYGVKD. This CDR3 is CAIRADTVREQYF. CDR3 DNA: TGTGCCATCAGGGCAGATACCGTTCGTGAGCAGTACTTC.

The rearrangement joins TRBV4-1 to TRBJ2-5; possible D gene TRBD1, 6 bases. V dropped 0 bases and J dropped 2 bases, with 10 bases sitting between them. CDR3 length: 15 amino acids. The V gene's germline CDR1 is MGHRA and CDR2 YSYEKL. The CDR3 DNA sequence: TGCGCCAGCAGCCAAGATCCCGACAGGCAAGAGACCCAGTACTTC. Translating it yields CASSQDPDRQETQYF.

The chain employs TRBV29-1 and TRBJ2-5; no firm D call. The CDR3 covers 13 residues. The germline V gene encodes CDR1 SQVTM and CDR2 ANQGSEA. With 0 bases removed from V and 1 base from J, the gap between germline ends came to 6 bases. CDR3 nucleotide sequence: TGCAGCGTTGAAGATCTTCCCCAAGAGACCCAGTACTTC. Translating it yields CSVEDLPQETQYF.

The chain is built from TRBV18 and TRBJ2-5; maybe TRBD2 (6 bases). The V gene lost 4 bases and the J gene lost 3 bases, with 9 bases spanning the gap. CDR1 is KGHSH, CDR2 LQKENI, per germline. CDR3 length: 13 amino acids. The CDR3, as DNA: TGTGCCAGCTCACTACGACTAGAAGAGACCCAGTACTTC. This sequence encodes CASSLRLEETQYF. Variable domain in full (rest from reference TRBV18 and TRBJ2-5): NAGVMQNPRHLVRRRGQEARLRCSPMKGHSHVYWYRQLPEEGLKFMVYLQKENIIDESGMPKERFSAEFPKEGPSILRIQQVVRGDSAAYFCASSLRLEETQYFGPGTRLLVL.

The genes are TRBV4-3 and TRBJ2-7; 15 bases match TRBD2. V lost 4 bases and J lost 6; bases outside the gene matches: 4. Germline loops: CDR1 LGHNA, CDR2 YSLEER. The CDR3 contains 15 residues. The CDR3: CASSPGTSGGLEQYF. CDR3 in DNA: TGCGCCAGCAGCCCAGGGACTAGCGGGGGGCTCGAGCAGTACTTC.

About this clone: The junction does not match germline at one end; this may be a read error. The chain carries TRBV28 and TRBJ1-2; D possibly corresponds to TRBD1 (6 bases). The CDR3 has 19 amino acids. Germline values: CDR1 MDHEN, CDR2 SYDVKM. The CDR3 loop reads CASTTNKPGATHSKYGYTF. CDR3 nucleotides: TGTGCCAGCACCACAAATAAGCCGGGGGCAACGCACTCTAAGTATGGCTACACCTTC.

The rearrangement links TRBV30 to TRBJ1-1; 7 bases match TRBD1. J lost 11 bases, V lost 5 bases, and 17 bases had no gene match. The CDR3 contains 14 residues. Per germline, CDR1 GTSNPN and CDR2 SVGIG (reference sequence). CDR3 sequence: CAWGTVFALPPAFF. The CDR3 coding sequence is TGTGCCTGGGGGACAGTTTTTGCCTTACCCCCGGCTTTCTTT.

This clone came up once. V and J are TRBV28 and TRBJ1-4; D not certain. This CDR3 has 15 residues. The V gene's germline CDR1 is MDHEN and CDR2 SYDVKM. Trimming took 10 bases from V and 5 from J, leaving 20 bases between them. The chain's CDR3 is CAISRMQARNEKLFF. The CDR3 bases are TGTGCCATCTCGAGGATGCAGGCGAGAAATGAAAAACTGTTTTTT.

J is TRBJ2-7 and V is TRBV28; D ambiguous. This CDR3 spans 13 amino acids. Germline CDR1 MDHEN, CDR2 SYDVKM. V lost 4 bases and J lost 0, with 7 bases in between. CDR3 protein: CASSYSSSYEQYF. The DNA for the CDR3 is TGTGCCAGCAGTTACTCCAGCTCCTACGAGCAGTACTTC.

This clone was seen a few times. This chain uses TRBV7-2 with TRBJ1-2; D is perhaps TRBD1 (6 bases). Per the germline V gene, CDR1 is SGHTA and CDR2 is FQGNSA. Trimming removed 5 bases from V and 8 bases from J, with 15 bases in between. The CDR3 has 13 amino acids. The CDR3 bases are TGTGCCAGCAGCCGAAACAGGGCGGGGGGCTACACCTTC. This gives the protein CASSRNRAGGYTF.

The chain carries TRBV18 and TRBJ2-7; no firm D call. CDR1 and CDR2 (germline): KGHSH, LQKENI. The CDR3 is 11 amino acids. Trimming stripped 5 bases from V and 0 bases from J, with 2 bases between. The CDR3 DNA reads TGTGCCAGCTCAGCCTCCTACGAGCAGTACTTC. Protein product: CASSASYEQYF.

CDR3 residues: CASSPTLTGRNYGYTF. Written as DNA, the CDR3 is TGCGCCAGCAGCCCCACGCTGACAGGCCGTAACTATGGCTACACCTTC. The chain employs TRBV4-1 and TRBJ1-2; perhaps TRBD1 as D (6 bases). Germline assignment: CDR1 MGHRA and CDR2 YSYEKL. CDR3 size: 16 residues. Between the trimmed V and J ends, which lost 4 bases and 1 base, there was a span of 16 bases.

The genes are TRBV6-5 and TRBJ2-4; 8 bases line up with TRBD1. Trimming at V came to 0 bases and at J to 6 bases, leaving 1 base not matched to a gene. CDR3 length equals 14 residues. Germline assignment: CDR1 MNHEY and CDR2 SVGAGI. The CDR3 coding sequence is TGTGCCAGCAGTTACTCGCAGGGGGCAAACATTCAGTACTTC. It specifies CASSYSQGANIQYF.

This rearrangement joins TRBV2 to TRBJ2-3, with 9 bases aligning to TRBD1. J gave up 5 bases and V 8 bases, and 5 bases lay outside the gene matches. In germline, CDR1 is SNHLY, CDR2 FYNNEI. The CDR3 has 13 residues. The DNA of the CDR3 is TGTGCCAGCTCACAGGGGGCTGTAGATACGCAGTATTTT. Amino acids: CASSQGAVDTQYF.